The entry below gives a single T cell receptor (beta chain) sequence along with its context. No cognate antigen has been identified for it. No clone much larger than this one lies a single base away; base qualities are absent. The sample originates from a study of CD8+ T cells in alopecia areata (dated by TCRdb to 2016 to 2018). Describing the broader study: The treated patients, all with moderate-to-severe alopecia areata, were enrolled in an open-label pilot trial of oral tofacitinib given at 5 to 10 mg twice daily. Patients stayed on tofacitinib for 6 to 18 months and then had 6 months of follow-up off drug so that delayed response and recurrence could be assessed. To study T cell clonal expansion in alopecia areata, the researchers applied high-throughput TCRbeta sequencing to both the C3H/HeJ mouse model and human patients. In humans, TCRbeta sequencing was performed on scalp tissue and on sorted CD4+ and CD8+ peripheral blood T cells from healthy controls and from patients with patchy or totalis/universalis alopecia areata. Biopsies were taken from tofacitinib-treated patients at baseline and again at 4 and 24 weeks into treatment, and several of those patients also had a later scalp biopsy. Scalp clonality was compared among normal scalp (n=4), patchy alopecia areata scalp (n=8), and alopecia totalis/universalis scalp (n=8). RNA was obtained with the PAXgene miRNA kit for fixed scalp, the miRNeasy kit for PBMCs, and the RNeasy kit for mouse skin. TCRbeta CDR3 regions were amplified by immunoSEQ multiplex PCR with 35 Vbeta forward and 13 Jbeta reverse primers.

The CDR3 runs 12 amino acids, cysteine and phenylalanine included. Here the CDR3 DNA is all that survives: 36 bases in frame from base 1. The germline V gene yields SNHLY for CDR1 and FYNNEI for CDR2. V loses 5 bases of germline sequence and J loses 5 bases, and the interval between the two ends is 9 bases. Results the study describes overall, beyond this receptor: Compared with normal scalp, lesional scalp, particularly in alopecia totalis/universalis, had higher clonality and more expanded CD8+ clones, which suggests antigenic drive. Compared with mice, TCR sequences shared between patients were less clear, possibly partly because of HLA diversity across the patient population. Unlike mouse skin, which is dominated by gammadelta T cells, normal human skin has resident alphabeta T cells that are also sequenced, and this complicates analysis of the scalp TCR repertoire.

Sample time point, as interpreted from the label and publication: baseline before oral tofacitinib. From alopecia areata patients, peripheral blood was collected along with lesional scalp punch biopsies. Scalp biopsies from humans were placed right away in PAXgene tissue containers for fixation. The library was made by the immunoSEQ multiplex PCR assay. RNA was extracted from all samples and reverse transcribed into cDNA, which served as template for TCR sequencing. First-strand cDNA was synthesized with SuperScript III using a 2:1 mix of oligo-dT and random hexamers. A synthetic immune receptor repertoire was used to gauge amplification bias, and whatever bias remained was removed computationally. The paper's data handling went like this. Raw reads were preprocessed to remove errors, and CDR3 was defined according to IMGT conventions as the region from the conserved cysteine to phenylalanine. To get clonality, Shannon entropy was normalized by log2 of the number of productive unique TCRs and the result was subtracted from 1. CD4 or CD8 identity of scalp clones was inferred by cross-referencing scalp TCRbeta sequences with sorted blood CD4 and CD8 repertoires. TCRdb took this table from immuneACCESS and kept in-frame rearrangements with V and J called. Such tables lack part of the clones; where checked against another copy, unresolved V genes explain under half of the gap, and the rest is unexplained. The V and J calls and clone size come from that table; D and trimming were worked out from the DNA. The sample records over 7,000 clones, around 64% of which are singletons. 15% to 20% of the sample lies in the top ten.

The receptor's source is a human donor with alopecia areata. This sample comprised skin, obtained at week 0. The sequence is built from TRBV2 and TRBJ2-5, with no confidently assigned D gene. The CDR3 region reads CASSFRRETQYF. The DNA sequence is TGTGCCAGCAGTTTCCGTCGGGAGACCCAGTACTTC.